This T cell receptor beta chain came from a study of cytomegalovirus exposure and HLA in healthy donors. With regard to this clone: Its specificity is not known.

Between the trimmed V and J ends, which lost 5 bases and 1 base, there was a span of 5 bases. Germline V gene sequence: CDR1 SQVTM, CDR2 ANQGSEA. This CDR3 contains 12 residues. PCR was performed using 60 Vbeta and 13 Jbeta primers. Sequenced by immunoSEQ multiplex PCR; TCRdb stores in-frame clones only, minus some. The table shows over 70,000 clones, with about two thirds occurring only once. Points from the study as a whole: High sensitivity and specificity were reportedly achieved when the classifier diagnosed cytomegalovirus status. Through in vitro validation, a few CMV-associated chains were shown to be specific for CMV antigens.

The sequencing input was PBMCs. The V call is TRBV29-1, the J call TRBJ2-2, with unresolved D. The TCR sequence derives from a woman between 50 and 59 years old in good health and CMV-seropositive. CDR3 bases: TGCAGCGTTTATAAGAACACCGGGGAGCTGTTTTTT. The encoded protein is CSVYKNTGELFF.